The 22 T cell receptor beta chains in this list originate from one sample, sequenced in a study of shared clonotypes between healthy human individuals (dated by TCRdb to about 2020). Library method: the immunoSEQ multiplex PCR assay. TCRdb took this table from immuneACCESS and kept in-frame rearrangements with V and J called. Such tables lack part of the clones; where checked against another copy, unresolved V genes explain under half of the gap, and the rest is unexplained. This sample comprises around 700,000 clones, roughly nine tenths of them detected only once. The ten largest make up 24% of the sample. For the CD8 naive samples, CD45RO-negative cells were positively selected for CCR7, yielding a CD45RA+CCR7+ population from which TemRA cells were excluded. What was sequenced was naive CD8+ T cells sorted from blood. The cell subset or site label for this specimen denotes: CD45RA+CCR7+. Every receptor here comes from a young man in good health.

V gene TRBV5-1 combines with J gene TRBJ2-1; TRBD1 aligns across 8 bases. Losses at the gene ends were 4 bases for V and 4 bases for J; bases not matched to a gene: 10. The CDR3 length is 16 residues. Germline CDR1 is SGHRS and CDR2 is YFSETQ. CDR3: CASSPPGGAEYNEQFF. CDR3 DNA sequence: TGCGCCAGCAGCCCACCAGGGGGCGCGGAGTACAATGAGCAGTTCTTC.

About this clone: Other DNA sequences in the same sample also yield this CDR3. The chain is built from TRBV4-3 and TRBJ1-3; D gene ambiguous. The CDR3 runs 16 residues. V was trimmed by 3 bases and J by 0 bases, leaving 12 bases between them. Germline CDR1 LGHNA, CDR2 YSLEER. CDR3 sequence: CASSQDWAASGNTIYF. In nucleotides, the CDR3 is TGCGCCAGCAGCCAGGATTGGGCGGCCTCTGGAAACACCATATATTTT.

This chain links TRBV6-1 with TRBJ2-5; 7 nucleotides align to TRBD2. From germline, CDR1 is MNHNS and CDR2 SASEGT. The CDR3 is made up of 16 amino acids. The V segment lost 3 bases and the J segment 1 base; nucleotides outside the gene matches: 8. CDR3 region: CASSELDPGGQETQYF. CDR3 nucleotide sequence: TGTGCCAGCAGTGAGCTGGACCCGGGGGGCCAAGAGACCCAGTACTTC.

J is TRBJ2-7 and V is TRBV2; D unclear. CDR3 size: 14 residues. Trimming stripped 1 base from V and 4 bases from J, with 11 bases between. CDR1 and CDR2 from the germline V gene are SNHLY and FYNNEI. CDR3 sequence: CASSEGGQLYEQYF. In DNA form, the CDR3 reads TGTGCCAGCAGTGAAGGAGGTCAGCTTTACGAGCAGTACTTC.

DNA of the CDR3: TGTGCCAGCAGACTCACAGGGGTTTCCTACGAGCAGTACTTC. Protein product: CASRLTGVSYEQYF. This sequence joins TRBV6-1 and TRBJ2-7; TRBD1 agrees at 7 bases. J lost 1 base, V lost 6 bases, and 6 bases had no gene match. CDR1 is MNHNS, CDR2 SASEGT, per germline. The CDR3 is made up of 14 amino acids.

This chain links TRBV7-9 with TRBJ2-7; D gene ambiguous. V was trimmed by 3 bases and J by 6 bases, leaving 12 bases between them. The CDR3 extends over 13 amino acids. Germline V CDR1 and CDR2: SEHNR, FQNEAQ (reference sequence). The CDR3 nucleotides read TGTGCCAGCAGCTTCCCGGGTGGGATCGAGCAGTACTTC. Translation gives CASSFPGGIEQYF.

V and J are TRBV27 and TRBJ1-4; no firm D call. Per the germline V gene, CDR1 is MNHEY and CDR2 is SMNVEV (reference sequence). Trimming stripped 4 bases from V and 6 bases from J, with 12 bases between. CDR3 length equals 14 residues. The CDR3 sequence is CASSSRVNDEKLFF. In DNA, the CDR3 is TGTGCCAGCAGTTCAAGGGTGAACGATGAAAAACTGTTTTTT.

This chain connects TRBV4-1 to TRBJ1-5; no clear D. This CDR3 has 15 residues. Germline V gene sequence: CDR1 MGHRA, CDR2 YSYEKL. Trimming took 2 bases from V and 3 from J, leaving 11 bases between them. CDR3 amino acids: CASSQTDGHNQPQHF. The DNA of the CDR3 is TGCGCCAGCAGCCAAACGGACGGCCACAATCAGCCCCAGCATTTT.

The J gene is TRBJ2-1, the V gene TRBV29-1; maybe TRBD2 (6 bases). The germline V and J ends were trimmed by 4 bases and 8 bases, with 18 bases remaining between them. The CDR3 sequence is 14 residues long. CDR1 is SQVTM, CDR2 ANQGSEA, per germline. The CDR3 here is CSVVRRLGVYEQFF. For the CDR3, the DNA is TGCAGCGTTGTGAGGAGACTAGGTGTCTATGAGCAGTTCTTC.

The chain recombines TRBV19 with TRBJ2-7; possibly TRBD2 for D (7 bases). Germline V lookup: CDR1 LNHDA, CDR2 SQIVND (reference sequence). The V and J ends lost 5 bases and 3 bases respectively, with 11 bases between them. The CDR3 is made up of 13 amino acids. The CDR3 coding sequence is TGTGCCAGTAGTTACAGGGAGGGCTACGAGCAGTACTTC. Residues: CASSYREGYEQYF.

V is TRBV27 and J is TRBJ2-5; D might be TRBD2 (6 bases). The V gene's germline CDR1 is MNHEY and CDR2 SMNVEV (reference sequence). The CDR3 runs to 14 residues. V lost 5 bases, J lost 4 bases, and 14 bases lay in between. This CDR3 is CASSTLDGGETQYF. CDR3 sequence (DNA): TGTGCCAGCAGTACCTTGGACGGGGGAGAGACCCAGTACTTC.

This CDR3 is CASSIKQGKNTEAFF. CDR3 nucleotides: TGCGCCAGCAGCATCAAACAGGGGAAGAACACTGAAGCTTTCTTT. The rearrangement links TRBV5-1 to TRBJ1-1; TRBD1 matches at 7 bases. Looked up from germline, CDR1 is SGHRS and CDR2 is YFSETQ. The junction had 7 bases not matched to a gene; V was cut back by 4 bases and J by 1 base. The CDR3 has 15 residues.

This clone was observed once. V and J are TRBV7-9 and TRBJ2-1; D is undetermined. Trimming removed 7 bases at V and 5 bases at J, with 6 bases between. Germline V CDR1 and CDR2: SEHNR, FQNEAQ (reference sequence). The CDR3 spans 11 residues. The DNA of the CDR3 is TGTGCCAGCACCCTAAACAATGAGCAGTTCTTC. Encoded protein: CASTLNNEQFF.

The chain has TRBV7-8 and TRBJ1-5; 7 bases agree with TRBD1. The CDR3 sequence is 14 residues long. Trimming cost V 2 bases and J 7 bases; bases outside gene matches: 5. Germline CDR1 SGHVS, CDR2 FQNEAQ. CDR3 sequence: CASSLTGEQQPQHF. CDR3 sequence (DNA): TGTGCCAGCAGCTTAACAGGGGAGCAACAGCCCCAGCATTTT.

V gene TRBV28 combines with J gene TRBJ2-7; perhaps TRBD1 as D (6 bases). Germline CDR1 reads MDHEN; CDR2 reads SYDVKM. The CDR3 totals 17 residues. Trimming removed 2 bases at V and 1 base at J, with 18 bases between. The CDR3 sequence: CASSLVQTGLASYEQYF. Written as DNA, the CDR3 is TGTGCCAGCAGTTTAGTCCAAACAGGGCTAGCATCCTACGAGCAGTACTTC.

This CDR3 is CASSTEPGNTIYF. Here the CDR3 DNA reads TGCGCCAGCAGCACCGAGCCTGGAAACACCATATATTTT. J is TRBJ1-3 and V is TRBV5-1; D unresolved. The ends were cut back, 4 bases at V and 2 bases at J, with 7 bases in the middle. The germline V gene has CDR1 SGHRS and CDR2 YFSETQ. The length of the CDR3 is 13 residues. The full variable domain, completed using reference TRBV5-1 and TRBJ1-3, is KAGVTQTPRYLIKTRGQQVTLSCSPISGHRSVSWYQQTPGQGLQFLFEYFSETQRNKGNFPGRFSGRQFSNSRSEMNVSTLELGDSALYLCASSTEPGNTIYFGEGSWLTVV.

The chain has TRBV7-6 and TRBJ1-3, with D hard to call. This CDR3 has 19 amino acids. Germline values: CDR1 SGHVS, CDR2 FNYEAQ. Trimming shortened V by 1 base and J by 0 bases, and 19 bases separated the two germline ends. The CDR3 nucleotides read TGTGCCAGCAGCTTAGGTTTTCCCGACCAGAACCCCTCTGGAAACACCATATATTTT. Encoded protein: CASSLGFPDQNPSGNTIYF.

This clone came up a few times. The chain joins TRBV7-9 to TRBJ2-7, with unresolved D. V lost 3 bases and J 0 bases, leaving 12 bases between the germline ends. The CDR3 contains 15 residues. The germline CDR1 and CDR2 sequences are SEHNR and FQNEAQ (reference sequence). CDR3 sequence (DNA): TGTGCCAGCAGCTTGGTCGGGCCAAGCTCCTACGAGCAGTACTTC. Translated: CASSLVGPSSYEQYF.

The V call is TRBV2, the J call TRBJ2-7; possible D gene TRBD2, 6 bases. CDR3 length: 19 amino acids. V gave up 3 bases and J gave up 5 bases, with 29 bases separating them. CDR1 and CDR2 from the germline V gene are SNHLY and FYNNEI. The CDR3 spells CASSEWNGTGEEPPNEQYF. CDR3 sequence (DNA): TGTGCCAGCAGTGAGTGGAATGGGACGGGGGAAGAGCCACCAAACGAGCAGTACTTC.

This clone showed up just a few times. This rearrangement joins TRBV7-9 to TRBJ2-5; the D is unclear. V was clipped by 1 base and J by 5 bases, with 11 bases between them. The CDR3 runs to 14 residues. Germline values: CDR1 SEHNR, CDR2 FQNEAQ (reference sequence). This CDR3 reads CASSLVDDGETQYF. The CDR3 DNA reads as TGTGCCAGCAGCTTAGTTGATGACGGGGAGACCCAGTACTTC.

The rearrangement joins TRBV19 to TRBJ1-1, with no clear D. V was pared by 6 bases and J by 2 bases, with 25 bases between. This CDR3 is built from 18 residues. Germline lookup yields CDR1 LNHDA and CDR2 SQIVND (reference sequence). The CDR3 nucleotides are TGTGCCAGTAGAGAGAGGCAGAGCATTATCTTGGGAAACACTGAAGCTTTCTTT. Translation gives CASRERQSIILGNTEAFF.

Concerning this clone: Distinct nucleotide sequences in the sample also encode this CDR3. The chain's CDR3 is CASSYGETQYF. Written as DNA, the CDR3 is TGTGCCAGCAGCTATGGAGAGACCCAGTACTTC. The chain has TRBV9 and TRBJ2-5; D is ambiguous. The CDR3 consists of 11 residues. Between the trimmed V and J ends, which lost 4 bases and 4 bases, there was a span of 5 bases. Germline V gene data show CDR1 as SGDLS and CDR2 as YYNGEE.